This entry lists 26 T cell receptor beta chains sequenced from one sample in a study of control samples from healthy donors and cancer patients. The method was immunoSEQ multiplex PCR; TCRdb's version includes in-frame clones alone and lacks a portion of them. Of about 140,000 clones listed, 75% to 95% are singletons. Input material: blood. These receptor sequences come from a man younger than 30 in good health.

In DNA form, the CDR3 reads TGTGCCAGCAGCTTAGCCCCCTCGCCAGGGGATGGCTACACCTTC. It specifies CASSLAPSPGDGYTF. The gene calls are TRBV11-2 and TRBJ1-2; the D gene is possibly TRBD1 (6 bases). The germline CDR1 and CDR2 sequences are SGHAT and FQNNGV. The CDR3 has 15 amino acids. Trimming left V 1 base short and J 6 bases short, with 15 bases between.

This chain uses TRBV5-1 with TRBJ2-3; D unclear. Trimming shortened V by 1 base and J by 4 bases, and 10 bases separated the two germline ends. CDR3 length equals 14 residues. CDR1 is SGHRS, CDR2 YFSETQ, per germline. In DNA form, the CDR3 reads TGCGCCAGCAGCTTGCTAGGGATTGCAGATACGCAGTATTTT. It yields the protein CASSLLGIADTQYF.

This chain joins TRBV7-2 and TRBJ2-2; TRBD1 is a possible D gene (5 bases). The CDR3 length is 15 residues. Trimming stripped 1 base from V and 5 bases from J, with 11 bases between. CDR1 is SGHTA and CDR2 is FQGNSA in the germline V gene. CDR3 region: CASSLDLGRTGELFF. The CDR3 DNA follows: TGTGCCAGCAGCTTAGATCTGGGGCGAACCGGGGAGCTGTTTTTT.

V is TRBV10-3 and J is TRBJ1-5, with D maybe TRBD1 (5 bases). The CDR3 consists of 17 residues. The germline V and J ends were trimmed by 0 bases and 11 bases, with 23 bases remaining between them. The germline V gene has CDR1 ENHRY and CDR2 SYGVKD. The CDR3, as DNA: TGTGCCATCAGTGAGTCCAGCTTTCTAGAAAAAGGGGAGTCCCAGCATTTT. It specifies CAISESSFLEKGESQHF.

This clone occurred once. The chain joins TRBV29-1 to TRBJ1-2; 8 bases match TRBD1. CDR1 and CDR2 (germline): SQVTM, ANQGSEA. This CDR3 region has 12 residues. V shed 7 bases, J shed 10 bases, and the junction held 11 bases outside the gene matches. The CDR3 loop is CSADDGQGFYTF. In DNA form, the CDR3 reads TGCAGCGCCGACGACGGACAGGGCTTCTACACCTTC. The full variable domain, in which reference TRBV29-1 and TRBJ1-2 provide the parts outside the CDR3, is SAVISQKPSRDICQRGTSLTIQCQVDSQVTMMFWYRQQPGQSLTLIATANQGSEATYESGFVIDKFPISRPNLTFSTLTVSNMSPEDSSIYLCSADDGQGFYTFGSGTRLTVV.

Here the CDR3 reads CASTERAGSNSPLHF. CDR3 nucleotide sequence: TGTGCCAGCACCGAGCGTGCGGGCAGTAATTCACCCCTCCACTTT. The V call is TRBV2, the J call TRBJ1-6; no firm D call. The CDR3 runs to 15 residues. Looked up from germline, CDR1 is SNHLY and CDR2 is FYNNEI. The ends were cut back, 7 bases at V and 6 bases at J, with 16 bases in the middle. Variable domain in full (rest from reference TRBV2 and TRBJ1-6): EPEVTQTPSHQVTQMGQEVILRCVPISNHLYFYWYRQILGQKVEFLVSFYNNEISEKSEIFDDQFSVERPDGSNFTLKIRSTKLEDSAMYFCASTERAGSNSPLHFGNGTRLTVT.

CDR3 bases: TGTGCCAGCAGCCGTGGTGGGGGGTTCCTAGCCAAAAACATTCAGTACTTC. It translates to CASSRGGGFLAKNIQYF. This chain connects TRBV5-4 to TRBJ2-4, with D possibly matching TRBD2 (6 bases). Per germline, CDR1 SGHNT and CDR2 YYREEE (reference sequence). The length of the CDR3 is 17 residues. V shed 4 bases and J shed 0 bases, with 17 bases lying between them.

This clone was picked up one time. V usage is TRBV28 and J usage is TRBJ1-1; D ambiguous. This CDR3 region has 13 residues. Trimming took off 10 bases at V and 3 bases at J, with 15 bases between the two ends. Germline V lookup: CDR1 MDHEN, CDR2 SYDVKM. CDR3 protein: CAIFNTLDTEAFF. The CDR3 DNA sequence: TGTGCCATCTTCAATACCTTGGACACTGAAGCTTTCTTT.

J is TRBJ2-6 and V is TRBV5-4; D remains ambiguous. CDR3 length: 15 residues. V lost 0 bases to trimming and J lost 0 bases, with 4 bases between them. The germline CDR1 and CDR2 sequences are SGHNT and YYREEE (reference sequence). In DNA form, the CDR3 reads TGTGCCAGCAGCTTGGTCTTCTCTGGGGCCAACGTCCTGACTTTC. Residues: CASSLVFSGANVLTF. The variable domain in full, with the rest retrieved from reference TRBV5-4 and TRBJ2-6, is ETGVTQSPTHLIKTRGQQVTLRCSSQSGHNTVSWYQQALGQGPQFIFQYYREEENGRGNFPPRFSGLQFPNYSSELNVNALELDDSALYLCASSLVFSGANVLTFGAGSRLTVL.

The table lists this clone with a few counts. This chain uses TRBV5-4 with TRBJ1-1; 7 positions match TRBD1. CDR1 and CDR2 from the germline V gene are SGHNT and YYREEE (reference sequence). The CDR3 consists of 14 residues. Losses at the gene ends were 7 bases for V and 7 bases for J; bases not matched to a gene: 13. CDR3 DNA sequence: TGTGCCAGCGGAAAACAGGGGAGTTATGGTGAAGCTTTCTTT. Amino acids: CASGKQGSYGEAFF.

This chain links TRBV5-1 with TRBJ1-4; TRBD1 matches 12 bases. CDR3 length: 17 amino acids. Trimming removed 1 base from V and 3 bases from J; junction bases left unmatched: 4. CDR1 and CDR2 (germline): SGHRS, YFSETQ. CDR3 protein: CASSLSGQGAPNEKLFF. CDR3 in DNA: TGCGCCAGCAGCTTGTCGGGACAGGGGGCGCCTAATGAAAAACTGTTTTTT.

The rearrangement joins TRBV6-5 to TRBJ1-5; no clear D. Trimming cost V 5 bases and J 1 base, with 9 bases left between them. The CDR3 loop spans 14 amino acids. Germline V CDR1 and CDR2: MNHEY, SVGAGI. This CDR3 reads CASSPLRSNQPQHF. DNA for the CDR3: TGTGCCAGCAGTCCCCTTAGGAGCAATCAGCCCCAGCATTTT.

This chain links TRBV5-1 with TRBJ2-2; maybe TRBD2 (5 bases). This CDR3 region has 14 residues. Trimming stripped 7 bases from V and 3 bases from J, with 13 bases between. Germline CDR1 reads SGHRS; CDR2 reads YFSETQ. The CDR3 sequence is CASDAGSHTGELFF. In nucleotides, the CDR3 is TGCGCCAGCGATGCGGGCTCCCACACCGGGGAGCTGTTTTTT. Using reference TRBV5-1 and TRBJ2-2 for the parts outside the CDR3, the full variable domain is KAGVTQTPRYLIKTRGQQVTLSCSPISGHRSVSWYQQTPGQGLQFLFEYFSETQRNKGNFPGRFSGRQFSNSRSEMNVSTLELGDSALYLCASDAGSHTGELFFGEGSRLTVL.

The genes are TRBV7-2 and TRBJ1-5; the D gene is possibly TRBD1 (6 bases). Germline V gives CDR1 SGHTA, CDR2 FQGNSA. The CDR3 loop spans 17 amino acids. Trimming stripped 1 base from V and 3 bases from J, with 16 bases between. CDR3 amino acids: CASSLGALGAANQPQHF. The CDR3, as DNA: TGTGCCAGCAGCTTAGGGGCGTTGGGGGCGGCCAATCAGCCCCAGCATTTT.

The chain joins TRBV6-5 to TRBJ1-2; tentatively, D is TRBD1 (5 bases). The V gene lost 5 bases and the J gene lost 5 bases, with 18 bases spanning the gap. The CDR3 totals 15 residues. Germline V gives CDR1 MNHEY, CDR2 SVGAGI. The DNA for the CDR3 is TGTGCCAGCAGTCCGACAGTGTCCGAGCGTTATGGCTACACCTTC. The encoded protein is CASSPTVSERYGYTF.

The chain has TRBV6-6 and TRBJ1-2; a weak D match, TRBD1 (5 bases). Trimming took 5 bases from V and 6 from J, leaving 10 bases between them. CDR1 is MNHNY and CDR2 is SVGAGI in the germline V gene (reference sequence). The CDR3 runs to 12 residues. The CDR3 here is CASSTLRDGYTF. As DNA, the CDR3 is TGTGCCAGCAGTACACTCAGGGATGGCTACACCTTC.

CDR3 residues: CAWSYDRGNTEAFF. The CDR3 region has the DNA TGTGCCTGGAGTTATGACAGGGGGAACACTGAAGCTTTCTTT. The J gene is TRBJ1-1, the V gene TRBV30; the match to TRBD1 covers 8 bases. Germline V gene lookup returns CDR1 GTSNPN and CDR2 SVGIG (reference sequence). CDR3 length: 14 residues. The junction had 3 bases not matched to a gene; V was cut back by 2 bases and J by 1 base.

This clone has a handful of counts. The genes are TRBV7-2 and TRBJ2-2; D might be TRBD1 (6 bases). V gave up 3 bases and J gave up 6 bases, with 14 bases separating them. Germline V gene sequence: CDR1 SGHTA, CDR2 FQGNSA. There are 15 residues in the CDR3. Here the CDR3 DNA reads TGTGCCAGCAGCTTTTTGAAGCAGGGGCCCGGGGAGCTGTTTTTT. The encoded protein is CASSFLKQGPGELFF.

The gene calls are TRBV13 and TRBJ2-1; maybe TRBD1 (6 bases). CDR1 and CDR2 from the germline V gene are PRHDT and FYEKMQ (reference sequence). Trimming pared 0 bases from V and 3 bases from J, leaving 15 bases between. This CDR3 comprises 17 residues. For the CDR3, the DNA is TGTGCCAGCAGCTTAGGTTCCGGACAGTTAGGCTACAATGAGCAGTTCTTC. This sequence encodes CASSLGSGQLGYNEQFF.

The rearrangement joins TRBV4-3 to TRBJ2-6; no definite D call. CDR1 is LGHNA, CDR2 YSLEER, per germline. The CDR3 covers 15 residues. Trimming pared 2 bases from V and 0 bases from J, leaving 5 bases between. CDR3 amino acids: CASSQFASGANVLTF. CDR3 bases: TGCGCCAGCAGCCAATTCGCCTCTGGGGCCAACGTCCTGACTTTC.

The chain couples TRBV11-3 to TRBJ2-1, with TRBD2 matching over 8 bases. Per the germline V gene, CDR1 is SGHNT and CDR2 is YENEEA. CDR3 length equals 15 residues. V was clipped by 4 bases and J by 7 bases; unmatched bases: 9. The CDR3 here is CASSSRGGPINEQFF. CDR3 in DNA: TGTGCCAGCAGCTCCCGGGGGGGTCCCATAAATGAGCAGTTCTTC.

The chain couples TRBV5-1 to TRBJ2-1; D uncertain. Trimming left V 5 bases short and J 5 bases short, with 11 bases between. Germline-derived CDR1 and CDR2 are SGHRS and YFSETQ. The CDR3 totals 13 residues. The CDR3 DNA follows: TGCGCCAGCAGTCCCGGGTCCAACAATGAGCAGTTCTTC. It translates to CASSPGSNNEQFF.

This chain joins TRBV6-2 or TRBV6-3 and TRBJ1-1; the D gene is possibly TRBD1 (6 bases). The CDR3 is 15 amino acids. V lost 3 bases and J lost 4, with 15 bases in between. Germline CDR1 and CDR2: MNHEY and SVGEGT. For the CDR3, the DNA is TGTGCCAGCAGTTATTTCGGGGGCTGGTTCACTGAAGCTTTCTTT. Translating it yields CASSYFGGWFTEAFF.

The rearrangement links TRBV14 to TRBJ2-7, with 9 bases that match TRBD1. Per the germline V gene, CDR1 is SGHDN and CDR2 is FVKESK. J was trimmed by 3 bases and V by 4 bases; bases with no gene match: 7. The CDR3 runs to 15 residues. The CDR3 loop reads CASSPFTGQGYEQYF. As DNA, the CDR3 is TGTGCCAGCAGCCCATTCACGGGACAGGGCTACGAGCAGTACTTC. The entire variable domain, with the rest obtained from reference TRBV14 and TRBJ2-7, is as follows: EAGVTQFPSHSVIEKGQTVTLRCDPISGHDNLYWYRRVMGKEIKFLLHFVKESKQDESGMPNNRFLAERTGGTYSTLKVQPAELEDSGVYFCASSPFTGQGYEQYFGPGTRLTVT.

The chain links TRBV27 to TRBJ1-2, with D possibly being TRBD1 (5 bases). V was pared by 0 bases and J by 8 bases, with 10 bases between. The CDR3 length is 13 residues. CDR1 MNHEY and CDR2 SMNVEV come from the germline V gene (reference sequence). CDR3 amino acids: CASSLSRVSGYTF. The DNA of the CDR3 is TGTGCCAGCAGTTTATCCAGGGTGTCCGGCTACACCTTC.

This chain connects TRBV5-4 to TRBJ1-4, with D perhaps TRBD1 (5 bases). The V end lost 5 bases, the J end lost 12 bases, and 11 bases lay between the germline ends. Per the germline V gene, CDR1 is SGHNT and CDR2 is YYREEE (reference sequence). The CDR3 contains 11 residues. The CDR3 DNA sequence: TGTGCCAGCAGATTCCAGGGTGAACTGTTTTTT. This translates into CASRFQGELFF.